This entry concerns a single T cell receptor beta chain. This record comes from a study of monozygotic twins with inflammatory bowel disease. TCRdb reanalyzed the 5' RACE reads and collapses them to one entry per CDR3 protein, without DNA. This listing includes about 210,000 distinct CDR3 sequences. The length of the CDR3 is 17 residues. Germline V CDR1 and CDR2: MNHNS, SASEGT. The origin of this receptor is a human donor with ulcerative colitis or Crohn's disease, or a healthy co-twin of an affected twin (not recorded which). This sequence joins TRBV6-1 and TRBJ2-3. The sequencing input was blood. The CDR3 protein is CASSESVSTSMRDTQYF.